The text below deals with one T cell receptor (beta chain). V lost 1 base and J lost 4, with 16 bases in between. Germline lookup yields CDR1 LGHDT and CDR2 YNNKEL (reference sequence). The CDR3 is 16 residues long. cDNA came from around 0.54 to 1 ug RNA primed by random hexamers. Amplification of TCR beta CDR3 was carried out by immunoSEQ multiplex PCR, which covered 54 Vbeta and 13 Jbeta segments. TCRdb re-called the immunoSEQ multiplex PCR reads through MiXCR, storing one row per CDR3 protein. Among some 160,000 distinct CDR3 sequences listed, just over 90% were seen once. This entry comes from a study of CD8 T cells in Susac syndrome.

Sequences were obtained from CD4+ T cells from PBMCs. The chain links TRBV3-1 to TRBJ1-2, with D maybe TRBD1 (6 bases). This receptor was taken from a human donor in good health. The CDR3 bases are TGTGCCAGCAGCCAAGTCCCTTCTACAGGGCCCTATGGCTACACCTTC. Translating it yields CASSQVPSTGPYGYTF.